This T cell receptor beta chain came from a study of cytomegalovirus exposure and HLA in healthy donors. This clone has more than one count but fewer than ten. The germline V gene has CDR1 SGHKS and CDR2 YYEKEE (reference sequence). Trimming removed 0 bases from V and 2 bases from J, with 9 bases in between. The length of the CDR3 is 15 residues. PCR was performed using 60 Vbeta and 13 Jbeta primers. TCRdb's table, derived via immunoSEQ multiplex PCR, lists solely in-frame clones and lacks some. This table holds about 110,000 clones, roughly 14% found once. What was sequenced was PBMCs. This sequence originates from a woman younger than 30 in good health and CMV-seronegative. The chain has TRBV5-5 and TRBJ1-5; D call uncertain. CDR3 loop: CASSLESSRNQPQHF. CDR3 DNA: TGTGCCAGCAGCTTGGAAAGTAGTCGCAATCAGCCCCAGCATTTT.